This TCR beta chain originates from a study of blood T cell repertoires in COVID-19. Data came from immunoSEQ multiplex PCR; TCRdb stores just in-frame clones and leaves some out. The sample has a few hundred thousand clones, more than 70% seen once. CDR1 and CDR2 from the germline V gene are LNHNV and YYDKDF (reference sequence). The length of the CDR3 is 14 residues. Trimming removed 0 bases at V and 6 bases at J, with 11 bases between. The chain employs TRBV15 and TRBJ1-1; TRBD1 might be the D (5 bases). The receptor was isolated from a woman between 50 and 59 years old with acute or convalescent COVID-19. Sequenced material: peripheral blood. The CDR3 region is CATSRDWGSPEAFF. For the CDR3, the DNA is TGTGCCACCAGCAGAGACTGGGGCAGTCCTGAAGCTTTCTTT.